Sequencing of this TCR beta chain was carried out in a study of blood T cell repertoires in COVID-19. Looking at the study overall: From the United States, Italy and Spain came samples of acute and convalescent COVID-19.

Data came from immunoSEQ multiplex PCR; TCRdb stores just in-frame clones and leaves some out. This table holds 200,000 to 250,000 clones, 88% found once. Study members were between roughly 18 and 89 years old and lived in 25 or so US regions. The CDR3 covers 13 residues. Trimming pared 7 bases from V and 8 bases from J, leaving 17 bases between. Germline CDR1 reads LNHDA; CDR2 reads SQIVND (reference sequence). The receptor was derived from a woman in her 30s who had been exposed to COVID-19. The material sequenced was PBMCs or T cells enriched from blood (not recorded which). The rearrangement joins TRBV19 to TRBJ1-2; D is possibly TRBD1 (5 bases). Here the CDR3 DNA reads TGTGCCAGTATAGGGGCGGAGTTCCTCGGCTACACCTTC. Translating gives CASIGAEFLGYTF.